This TCR beta chain was obtained from a study of shared clonotypes between healthy human individuals. Genomic DNA (from each subset) was split evenly across several immunoSEQ plates. The assay was immunoSEQ multiplex PCR, and TCRdb's table has in-frame clones only and misses some. The sample holds around 2.1 million clones, around 93% seen once. In this sample, this clone turned up once. Its antigen is not known. Naive CD8 cells lacked CD45RO, underwent positive selection for CCR7 and left out terminally differentiated effector memory CD45RA+ cells. CDR1 is MNHEY, CDR2 SMNVEV, per germline (reference sequence). The CDR3 extends over 21 amino acids. The V end was cut by 7 bases, the J end by 0 bases, with 28 bases between. General study results and limits: Among the subsets, naive ones generally showed larger estimated richness than memory ones. For naive CD4 cells, 4% to 5% of clonotypes were shared across a handful of donors.

V is TRBV27 and J is TRBJ2-6; D might be TRBD1 (5 bases). The receptor's source is a man younger than 30 in good health. Some clones in this sample may be carry-over from other donors' samples. Material for sequencing was naive CD8+ T cells from PBMCs. The CDR3 sequence: CASNWDASGLQGVSGANVLTF. The CDR3 DNA is TGTGCCAGCAATTGGGATGCATCAGGGCTCCAGGGTGTCTCTGGGGCCAACGTCCTGACTTTC.